The 8 T cell receptor beta chains listed next were all sequenced from one sample in a study of identical twins. TCRdb passed the 5' RACE reads through MiXCR, listing each CDR3 protein once. Among around 95,000 distinct CDR3 sequences listed, 5.5% to 7% were seen once. Sequencing was done on a sample of memory T cells sorted from blood. These receptors were taken from a woman aged 45-65 years in good health.

The table lists this clonotype with many counts. The chain uses TRBV9 and TRBJ2-1, with D possibly being TRBD2 (5 bases). V lost 0 bases, J lost 5 bases, and 12 bases lay in between. Germline V gene sequence: CDR1 SGDLS, CDR2 YYNGEE. This CDR3 has 15 residues. CDR3 nucleotides: TGTGCCAGCAGCGTAGGGACCCTCGGGAACAATGAGCAGTTCTTC. Translating it yields CASSVGTLGNNEQFF.

Ten or more counts support this clonotype. The chain employs TRBV4-1 and TRBJ1-2; D gene uncertain. Looked up from germline, CDR1 is MGHRA and CDR2 is YSYEKL. CDR3 length: 12 residues. V was clipped by 1 base and J by 5 bases, with 5 bases between them. CDR3 sequence reads: CASSQARYGYTF. CDR3 coding DNA: TGCGCCAGCAGCCAAGCACGGTATGGCTACACCTTC.

This chain joins TRBV29-1 and TRBJ1-3; 8 nucleotides match TRBD1. Germline V gene sequence: CDR1 SQVTM, CDR2 ANQGSEA. V lost 7 bases to trimming and J lost 2 bases; unmatched junction nucleotides: 7. The CDR3 is 14 amino acids. This CDR3 is CSAQHRGTGNTIYF. The DNA of the CDR3 is TGCAGCGCCCAGCACAGGGGGACTGGAAACACCATATATTTT.

In its sample, this clonotype was seen many times. The genes are TRBV7-2 and TRBJ2-1; possible D gene TRBD1, 6 bases. Germline CDR1 SGHTA, CDR2 FQGNSA. V was trimmed by 5 bases and J by 7 bases, leaving 9 bases between them. There are 12 residues in the CDR3. This CDR3 reads CASSNRVNEQFF. DNA of the CDR3: TGTGCCAGCAGCAACAGGGTGAATGAGCAGTTCTTC.

This clonotype has at least ten counts. The chain couples TRBV15 to TRBJ1-1; 7 nucleotides line up with TRBD1. Per the germline V gene, CDR1 is LNHNV and CDR2 is YYDKDF (reference sequence). The CDR3 is 15 residues long. V trimming: 0 bases; J trimming: 6 bases; junction bases outside the gene matches: 7. The CDR3 region is CATSRDLYGQAEAFF. The CDR3 DNA follows: TGTGCCACCAGCAGAGATCTTTACGGACAGGCTGAAGCTTTCTTT. Combining the CDR3 with reference TRBV15 and TRBJ1-1 gives the whole variable domain DAMVIQNPRYQVTQFGKPVTLSCSQTLNHNVMYWYQQKSSQAPKLLFHYYDKDFNNEADTPDNFQSRRPNTSFCFLDIRSPGLGDTAMYLCATSRDLYGQAEAFFGQGTRLTVV.

This clonotype has a count of ten or more. The chain employs TRBV5-5 and TRBJ2-7; D may be TRBD2 (5 bases). The germline gives CDR1 SGHKS, CDR2 YYEKEE (reference sequence). This CDR3 is built from 14 residues. Trimming shortened V by 4 bases and J by 4 bases, and 15 bases separated the two germline ends. The CDR3 loop is CASSVGLPGYEQYF. The CDR3 nucleotides read TGTGCCAGCAGCGTAGGACTCCCTGGGTACGAGCAGTACTTC.

The gene calls are TRBV19 and TRBJ2-3; 8 bases match TRBD1. Germline CDR1 is LNHDA and CDR2 is SQIVND (reference sequence). Unmatched junction bases numbered 6, after V lost 10 bases and J lost 0 bases. The CDR3 extends over 14 amino acids. The chain's CDR3 is CATHDRGSTDTQYF. For the CDR3, the DNA is TGTGCCACCCACGACAGGGGTAGCACAGATACGCAGTATTTT.

With respect to this clonotype: It is likely a read error, because the conserved phenylalanine at the end of the CDR3 is missing. V and J are TRBV6-2 or TRBV6-3 and TRBJ2-5; 7 bases map to TRBD2. CDR3 length: 14 residues. V dropped 6 bases and J dropped 4; count of bases not matched to a gene: 8. CDR1 is MNHEY, CDR2 SVGEGT, per germline. The CDR3 bases are TGTGCCAGCAGCCAGGGAGGGTTAGGAGAGACCCAGTACCTC. Translated: CASSQGGLGETQYL.